These 29 T cell receptor beta chains came from one sample sequenced in a study of radiotherapy plus CTLA-4 blockade in lung cancer. Clones were sequenced by immunoSEQ multiplex PCR, and TCRdb holds only the in-frame ones, with some missing. The sample lists some 40,000 clones, 75% to 80% occurring once. This material consisted of peripheral blood, taken from a patient treated with radiotherapy plus ipilimumab. Receptors were obtained from a human donor with non-small cell lung cancer that progressed on radiotherapy plus ipilimumab.

V and J are TRBV5-4 and TRBJ2-2; D not resolved. The germline V gene has CDR1 SGHNT and CDR2 YYREEE (reference sequence). This CDR3 is built from 15 residues. V lost 1 base, J lost 2 bases, and 9 bases lay in between. The CDR3 reads CASSLSPLNTGELFF. In DNA, the CDR3 is TGTGCCAGCAGCTTGTCCCCCCTAAACACCGGGGAGCTGTTTTTT.

The V gene is TRBV6-4, the J gene TRBJ1-5; D is undetermined. The V end lost 8 bases, the J end lost 0 bases, and 8 bases lay between the germline ends. This CDR3 has 13 amino acids. Germline lookup yields CDR1 MRHNA and CDR2 SNTAGT. Here the CDR3 DNA reads TGTGCCAGCGTCCGTTATAGCAATCAGCCCCAGCATTTT. It yields the protein CASVRYSNQPQHF.

This chain links TRBV4-3 with TRBJ1-2; 7 bases map to TRBD1. The CDR3 consists of 13 residues. The junction had 1 base not matched to a gene; V was cut back by 1 base and J by 5 bases. Germline loops: CDR1 LGHNA, CDR2 YSLEER. Here the CDR3 reads CASSQGTGYGYTF. DNA for the CDR3: TGCGCCAGCAGCCAAGGGACAGGTTATGGCTACACCTTC.

The rearrangement uses TRBV4-1 and TRBJ1-1; possible D gene TRBD1, 5 bases. Per the germline V gene, CDR1 is MGHRA and CDR2 is YSYEKL. There are 15 residues in the CDR3. The V gene lost 0 bases and the J gene lost 5 bases, with 13 bases spanning the gap. This CDR3 is CASSQDPGEGTEAFF. CDR3 sequence (DNA): TGCGCCAGCAGCCAAGATCCCGGGGAGGGGACTGAAGCTTTCTTT.

This clone was counted a single time. The chain has TRBV6-5 and TRBJ2-1; D may be TRBD2 (6 bases). The CDR3 is 16 residues long. V dropped 0 bases and J dropped 8 bases, with 17 bases sitting between them. Germline V gene sequence: CDR1 MNHEY, CDR2 SVGAGI. The CDR3 sequence is CASSYSRGMGRDEQFF. CDR3 DNA sequence: TGTGCCAGCAGTTACTCACGGGGGATGGGGCGGGATGAGCAGTTCTTC.

This chain connects TRBV19 to TRBJ2-2; the match to TRBD1 covers 10 bases. Germline loops: CDR1 LNHDA, CDR2 SQIVND (reference sequence). Losses at the gene ends were 2 bases for V and 3 bases for J; bases not matched to a gene: 3. The CDR3 is 16 amino acids. The CDR3 bases are TGTGCCAGTAGTATACCCGGGACAGGGGACACCGGGGAGCTGTTTTTT. Encoded protein: CASSIPGTGDTGELFF.

CDR3 amino acids: CASSEVWGGPYNEQFF. The CDR3 bases are TGTGCCAGCAGTGAAGTTTGGGGGGGCCCCTACAATGAGCAGTTCTTC. The chain employs TRBV6-1 and TRBJ2-1; TRBD2 might be the D (7 bases). From germline, CDR1 is MNHNS and CDR2 SASEGT. V lost 1 base and J 2 bases, leaving 12 bases between the germline ends. The CDR3 is 16 residues long.

This chain joins TRBV27 and TRBJ2-1; 9 bases line up with TRBD1. With 2 bases clipped from V and 5 bases from J, the junction kept 16 bases outside the gene matches. The CDR3 has 19 residues. From germline, CDR1 is MNHEY and CDR2 SMNVEV (reference sequence). The CDR3 loop is CASSLQLNPGQGRHNEQFF. CDR3 in DNA: TGTGCCAGCAGTTTACAATTGAACCCGGGACAGGGTCGCCACAATGAGCAGTTCTTC.

The chain combines TRBV10-3 with TRBJ1-2, with D tentatively TRBD1 (5 bases). This CDR3 contains 14 residues. CDR1 ENHRY and CDR2 SYGVKD come from the germline V gene. Trimming shortened V by 2 bases and J by 8 bases, and 15 bases separated the two germline ends. The CDR3 loop reads CAISERGALKGYTF. The CDR3, as DNA: TGTGCCATCAGTGAGAGGGGCGCACTGAAAGGCTACACCTTC.

The rearrangement links TRBV6-1 to TRBJ1-5; 7 bases map to TRBD1. Germline V gene lookup returns CDR1 MNHNS and CDR2 SASEGT. V lost 5 bases to trimming and J lost 3 bases; unmatched junction nucleotides: 7. This CDR3 spans 15 amino acids. The CDR3 DNA reads TGTGCCAGCAGTCTCGGACAGGCCGACAATCAGCCCCAGCATTTT. This translates into CASSLGQADNQPQHF.

This chain connects TRBV9 to TRBJ2-2, with 10 bases fitting TRBD1. From germline, CDR1 is SGDLS and CDR2 YYNGEE. The CDR3 loop spans 15 amino acids. With V trimmed by 3 bases and J by 4 bases, 3 bases remained unmatched. CDR3 region: CASSEGQGSTGELFF. The CDR3 DNA is TGTGCCAGCAGCGAGGGACAGGGGAGCACCGGGGAGCTGTTTTTT.

This chain uses TRBV6-5 with TRBJ1-2; TRBD1 agrees at 7 bases. The CDR3 covers 15 residues. Per the germline V gene, CDR1 is MNHEY and CDR2 is SVGAGI. J gave up 7 bases and V 0 bases, and 8 bases lay outside the gene matches. As DNA, the CDR3 is TGTGCCAGCAGTTACTCCCCCCGACAGGGCCGTGGCTACACCTTC. Its protein product is CASSYSPRQGRGYTF.

The chain is built from TRBV7-8 and TRBJ2-1; 10 bases map to TRBD1. V dropped 4 bases and J dropped 0; count of bases not matched to a gene: 3. Germline V CDR1 and CDR2: SGHVS, FQNEAQ. This CDR3 is 16 amino acids long. The CDR3 sequence is CASSSRDRGSYNEQFF. As DNA, the CDR3 is TGTGCCAGCAGCTCAAGGGACAGGGGCTCCTACAATGAGCAGTTCTTC.

The chain couples TRBV7-6 to TRBJ2-7; no clear D gene. Germline V gene sequence: CDR1 SGHVS, CDR2 FNYEAQ. This CDR3 has 13 amino acids. Trimming shortened V by 0 bases and J by 2 bases, and 5 bases separated the two germline ends. CDR3 bases: TGTGCCAGCAGCTTAGCGCGGACCTACGAGCAGTACTTC. Translation: CASSLARTYEQYF. The full variable domain, rest sourced from reference TRBV7-6 and TRBJ2-7, is GAGVSQSPRYKVTKRGQDVALRCDPISGHVSLYWYRQALGQGPEFLTYFNYEAQQDKSGLPNDRFSAERPEGSISTLTIQRTEQRDSAMYRCASSLARTYEQYFGPGTRLTVT.

The rearrangement uses TRBV11-2 and TRBJ2-3, with D perhaps matching TRBD1 (5 bases). Germline values: CDR1 SGHAT, CDR2 FQNNGV. With 3 bases removed from V and 2 bases from J, the gap between germline ends came to 12 bases. This CDR3 comprises 15 residues. The CDR3 DNA follows: TGTGCCAGCAGCTTCAGGGTAGGGAACACAGATACGCAGTATTTT. Its protein is CASSFRVGNTDTQYF.

The V and J genes are TRBV4-1 and TRBJ2-2, with 12 bases identical to TRBD2. CDR1 is MGHRA and CDR2 is YSYEKL in the germline V gene. This CDR3 contains 15 residues. Trimming cost V 1 base and J 8 bases; bases outside gene matches: 2. The CDR3 here is CASSQGLAGAGELFF. CDR3 bases: TGCGCCAGCAGCCAAGGACTAGCGGGGGCGGGGGAGCTGTTTTTT.

Only a few counts were recorded for this clone. This rearrangement joins TRBV4-1 to TRBJ2-1; the match to TRBD2 covers 12 bases. Germline V gene lookup returns CDR1 MGHRA and CDR2 YSYEKL. Losses at the gene ends were 0 bases for V and 7 bases for J; bases not matched to a gene: 10. This CDR3 spans 18 amino acids. The CDR3 DNA reads TGCGCCAGCAGCCAAGATCTGCCCCGACTAGCGGGGGAGAATGAGCAGTTCTTC. Translation gives CASSQDLPRLAGENEQFF.

The rearrangement joins TRBV19 to TRBJ2-1, with 9 positions matching TRBD2. CDR3 size: 19 residues. Looked up from germline, CDR1 is LNHDA and CDR2 is SQIVND (reference sequence). V gave up 6 bases and J gave up 10 bases; unmatched junction bases: 25. The CDR3 DNA reads TGTGCCAGTAGCCACTCCCCGCGGGGTAGCGGGGGTCCCAAGTTGGAGCAGTTCTTC. This sequence encodes CASSHSPRGSGGPKLEQFF.

The chain combines TRBV14 with TRBJ1-2; no reliable D call. Germline loops: CDR1 SGHDN, CDR2 FVKESK. This CDR3 has 14 amino acids. V gave up 2 bases and J gave up 4 bases, with 11 bases separating them. The CDR3 nucleotides are TGTGCCAGCAGCCAAACGGGAATCGGCTATGGCTACACCTTC. This sequence encodes CASSQTGIGYGYTF. The entire variable domain, with the rest obtained from reference TRBV14 and TRBJ1-2, is as follows: EAGVTQFPSHSVIEKGQTVTLRCDPISGHDNLYWYRRVMGKEIKFLLHFVKESKQDESGMPNNRFLAERTGGTYSTLKVQPAELEDSGVYFCASSQTGIGYGYTFGSGTRLTVV.

The chain carries TRBV18 and TRBJ2-3; 10 bases match TRBD2. The CDR3 loop spans 15 amino acids. Looked up from germline, CDR1 is KGHSH and CDR2 is LQKENI. Trimming removed 2 bases from V and 1 base from J; junction bases left unmatched: 0. The CDR3 spells CASSPGLAGTDTQYF. The CDR3 bases are TGTGCCAGCTCACCAGGACTAGCGGGCACAGATACGCAGTATTTT.

The chain employs TRBV19 and TRBJ1-1; D unclear. The germline gives CDR1 LNHDA, CDR2 SQIVND (reference sequence). The germline V and J ends were trimmed by 7 bases and 7 bases, with 16 bases remaining between them. The CDR3 extends over 13 amino acids. CDR3 sequence (DNA): TGTGCCAGTAATACGGGAAGCCGGGTTGAAGCTTTCTTT. Its translation is CASNTGSRVEAFF.

The chain has TRBV27 and TRBJ2-7; 9 bases are a match to TRBD2. The CDR3 spans 14 residues. In germline, CDR1 is MNHEY, CDR2 SMNVEV (reference sequence). The J segment lost 6 bases and the V segment lost 6 bases, leaving 9 bases of the junction unmatched. The CDR3 DNA reads TGTGCCAGCAGCCGACTAGCGGATGGAGTCGAGCAGTACTTC. It specifies CASSRLADGVEQYF.

This clone was seen once. The gene calls are TRBV5-1 and TRBJ2-4; TRBD1 matches at 7 bases. J was trimmed by 3 bases and V by 2 bases; bases with no gene match: 14. This CDR3 has 18 amino acids. Per the germline V gene, CDR1 is SGHRS and CDR2 is YFSETQ. In DNA, the CDR3 is TGCGCCAGCAGCTTACCCAACCGACAGGGATCGGGCAAAAACATTCAGTACTTC. It encodes CASSLPNRQGSGKNIQYF.

The chain carries TRBV5-1 and TRBJ1-2; possibly TRBD1 for D (5 bases). The CDR3 loop spans 15 amino acids. Germline V gene sequence: CDR1 SGHRS, CDR2 YFSETQ. V lost 2 bases and J 2 bases, leaving 13 bases between the germline ends. The CDR3 region has the DNA TGCGCCAGCAGCTTAGGGGCCCGCGGAAACTATGGCTACACCTTC. Protein product: CASSLGARGNYGYTF.

A few counts support this clone. The V gene is TRBV4-3, the J gene TRBJ1-1; 7 positions match TRBD1. CDR1 and CDR2 from the germline V gene are LGHNA and YSLEER. The CDR3 is 14 amino acids. The V gene end was trimmed by 3 bases and the J gene end by 4 bases; junction bases not matched to a gene: 5. In DNA form, the CDR3 reads TGCGCCAGCAGCCAGACAGGGTTTTTCACTGAAGCTTTCTTT. Its translation: CASSQTGFFTEAFF.

The chain is built from TRBV6-6 and TRBJ1-1, with D tentatively TRBD1 (6 bases). Per the germline V gene, CDR1 is MNHNY and CDR2 is SVGAGI (reference sequence). This CDR3 has 12 amino acids. V dropped 0 bases and J dropped 10 bases, with 9 bases sitting between them. CDR3 residues: CASSYSRDIAFF. CDR3 sequence (DNA): TGTGCCAGCAGTTACTCGAGGGACATAGCTTTCTTT.

The rearrangement joins TRBV5-1 to TRBJ1-2; 7 nucleotides line up with TRBD1. The CDR3 contains 15 residues. V dropped 1 base and J dropped 5; count of bases not matched to a gene: 8. Germline CDR1 SGHRS, CDR2 YFSETQ. The CDR3 DNA is TGCGCCAGCAGCTTGTCCCCAGACAGGGCTTATGGCTACACCTTC. Encoded protein: CASSLSPDRAYGYTF.

V is TRBV4-1 and J is TRBJ1-2; D ambiguous. V dropped 1 base and J dropped 8 bases, with 11 bases sitting between them. The CDR3 spans 13 residues. Germline CDR1 is MGHRA and CDR2 is YSYEKL. The CDR3 DNA follows: TGCGCCAGCAGCCAAGGTTGGAGTGGGGGCTACACCTTC. It specifies CASSQGWSGGYTF.

This chain links TRBV5-1 with TRBJ2-2; TRBD2 agrees at 15 bases. After removal of 3 bases from V and 2 bases from J, the junction contained 5 bases not matched to a gene. CDR1 is SGHRS, CDR2 YFSETQ, per germline. This CDR3 has 18 amino acids. As DNA, the CDR3 is TGCGCCAGCAGCTACGGGACTAGCGGGGGGCCTAACACCGGGGAGCTGTTTTTT. Encoded protein: CASSYGTSGGPNTGELFF.